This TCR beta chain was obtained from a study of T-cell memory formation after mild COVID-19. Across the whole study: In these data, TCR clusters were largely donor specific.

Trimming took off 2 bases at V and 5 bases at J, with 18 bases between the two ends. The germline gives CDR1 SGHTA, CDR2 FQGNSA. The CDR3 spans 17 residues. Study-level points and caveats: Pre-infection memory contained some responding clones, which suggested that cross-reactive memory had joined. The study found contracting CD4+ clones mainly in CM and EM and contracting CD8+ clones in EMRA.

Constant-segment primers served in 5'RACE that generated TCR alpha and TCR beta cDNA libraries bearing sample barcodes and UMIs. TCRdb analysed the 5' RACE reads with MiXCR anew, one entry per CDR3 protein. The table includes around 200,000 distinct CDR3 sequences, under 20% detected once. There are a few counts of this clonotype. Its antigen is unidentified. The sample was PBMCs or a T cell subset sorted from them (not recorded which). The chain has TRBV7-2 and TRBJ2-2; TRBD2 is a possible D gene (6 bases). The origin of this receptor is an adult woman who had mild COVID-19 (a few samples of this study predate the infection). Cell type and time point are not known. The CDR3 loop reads CASSLQGLMRRTGELFF. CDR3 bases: TGTGCCAGCAGCTTACAGGGACTGATGAGGAGAACCGGGGAGCTGTTTTTT.